These T cell receptor beta chains were read from a single sample in a study of OX40 agonist ivuxolimab in advanced cancers. Produced via immunoSEQ multiplex PCR; TCRdb's table is partial and in-frame only. The data show tens of thousands of clones, almost 85% seen once. The source material was CD4+ or CD8+ T cells sorted from blood, sampled in a trial of the OX40 agonist ivuxolimab. Every receptor here comes from an adult with an advanced solid tumor such as melanoma, head and neck, liver or kidney cancer. Both conserved end residues are part of each CDR3. D genes are given only for firm matches. The size of a clone is reported for some rows only, either as once, few or many, or as a class for expanded clones.

clone size: -
J gene: TRBJ1-1
D gene: TRBD1
V gene: TRBV7-9
CDR3 DNA: TGTGCCAGCAGCCCCTTCGACAGGGGAAGTACTGAAGCTTTCTTT
CDR3 protein: CASSPFDRGSTEAFF

clone size: -
J gene: TRBJ2-1
D gene: -
V gene: TRBV19
CDR3 DNA: TGTGCCAGTAGTATATTGGCGGAAATGGGCAATGAGCAGTTCTTC
CDR3 protein: CASSILAEMGNEQFF

clone size: -
J gene: TRBJ2-5
D gene: -
V gene: TRBV6-5
CDR3 DNA: TGTGCCAGCAGTTACTCGTGGTCGGGGCGAGAGACCCAGTACTTC
CDR3 protein: CASSYSWSGRETQYF

clone size: -
J gene: TRBJ2-7
D gene: -
V gene: TRBV6-4
CDR3 DNA: TGTGCCAGCAGTTACGACAGCTCCTACGAGCAGTACTTC
CDR3 protein: CASSYDSSYEQYF

clone size: -
J gene: TRBJ1-2
D gene: TRBD1
V gene: TRBV10-3
CDR3 DNA: TGTGCCATCAGTGAGTCGAAGAGACAGGGAACGGTTCTTAACTATGGCTACACCTTC
CDR3 protein: CAISESKRQGTVLNYGYTF

clone size: -
J gene: TRBJ1-3
D gene: -
V gene: TRBV5-1
CDR3 DNA: TGCGCCAGCAGCTTCGGGACTAGGGGAAACACCATATATTTT
CDR3 protein: CASSFGTRGNTIYF

clone size: -
J gene: TRBJ2-2
D gene: -
V gene: TRBV29-1
CDR3 DNA: TGCAGCGTTGATGGGGGGATGAACGGGGAGCTGTTTTTT
CDR3 protein: CSVDGGMNGELFF

clone size: -
J gene: TRBJ1-2
D gene: -
V gene: TRBV7-3
CDR3 DNA: TGTGCCAGCAGCTTAGGACCCGACTATGGCTACACCTTC
CDR3 protein: CASSLGPDYGYTF

clone size: -
J gene: TRBJ1-2
D gene: -
V gene: TRBV5-5
CDR3 DNA: TGTGCCAGCAGCCTAATGGGGTCGGGCGGCTATGGCTACACCTTC
CDR3 protein: CASSLMGSGGYGYTF

clone size: -
J gene: TRBJ2-5
D gene: TRBD2
V gene: TRBV5-1
CDR3 DNA: TGCGCCAGCAGCTTGGCCCGGACTAGCGGGGGCCAAGAGACCCAGTACTTC
CDR3 protein: CASSLARTSGGQETQYF

clone size: -
J gene: TRBJ1-2
D gene: TRBD1
V gene: TRBV10-3
CDR3 DNA: TGTGCCATCAGGGGGACAGGAGCCATCGATGGCTACACCTTC
CDR3 protein: CAIRGTGAIDGYTF

clone size: -
J gene: TRBJ2-1
D gene: TRBD2
V gene: TRBV27
CDR3 DNA: TGTGCCAGCAAAATGGGACTAGCGGGAGTAGGGAAGCAGTTCTTC
CDR3 protein: CASKMGLAGVGKQFF

clone size: -
J gene: TRBJ2-3
D gene: -
V gene: TRBV7-2
CDR3 DNA: TGTGCCAGCAGCCCTCGGGGTCGGACAGATACGCAGTATTTT
CDR3 protein: CASSPRGRTDTQYF

clone size: many
J gene: TRBJ1-2
D gene: -
V gene: TRBV18
CDR3 DNA: TGTGCCAGCTCACCTGAGACAGGAGGGCCCTCCAACTATGGCTACACCTTC
CDR3 protein: CASSPETGGPSNYGYTF

clone size: -
J gene: TRBJ2-3
D gene: TRBD2
V gene: TRBV7-2
CDR3 DNA: TGTGCCTGCGGCGCGGGCGGGGGGGATGGAGATACGCAGTATTTT
CDR3 protein: CACGAGGGDGDTQYF

clone size: -
J gene: TRBJ2-7
D gene: -
V gene: TRBV9
CDR3 DNA: TGTGCCAGCAGCGTAGGGTTAACAGGCACCTACGAGCAGTACTTC
CDR3 protein: CASSVGLTGTYEQYF

clone size: -
J gene: TRBJ1-2
D gene: -
V gene: TRBV9
CDR3 DNA: TGTGCCAGCAGCGTAGGGATCAACGCTAACTATGGCTACACCTTC
CDR3 protein: CASSVGINANYGYTF

clone size: -
J gene: TRBJ2-1
D gene: TRBD2
V gene: TRBV5-1
CDR3 DNA: TGCGCCAGCAGCTTGGGAGCGGGAGGATTTTACAATGAGCAGTTCTTC
CDR3 protein: CASSLGAGGFYNEQFF

clone size: -
J gene: TRBJ2-7
D gene: -
V gene: TRBV10-3
CDR3 DNA: TGTGCCATCAGTGATGAGTCAGTCTCCTACGAGCAGTACTTC
CDR3 protein: CAISDESVSYEQYF

clone size: -
J gene: TRBJ1-3
D gene: -
V gene: TRBV7-9
CDR3 DNA: TGTGCCGCTGTATGGGGGACTGGAAACACCATATATTTT
CDR3 protein: CAAVWGTGNTIYF

clone size: -
J gene: TRBJ2-4
D gene: -
V gene: TRBV19
CDR3 DNA: TGTGCCAGTAGTATTCCCGGGAAGGGAGGTGCCATTCAGTACTTC
CDR3 protein: CASSIPGKGGAIQYF

clone size: -
J gene: TRBJ2-4
D gene: TRBD2
V gene: TRBV7-2
CDR3 DNA: TGTGCCAGCAGCCCTGGGGAGGGAAGAGGACAAAACATTCAGTACTTC
CDR3 protein: CASSPGEGRGQNIQYF

clone size: -
J gene: TRBJ2-7
D gene: -
V gene: TRBV5-1
CDR3 DNA: TGCGCCAGCAGCTTGGGACAGTCCTACGAGCAGTACTTC
CDR3 protein: CASSLGQSYEQYF

clone size: -
J gene: TRBJ2-3
D gene: -
V gene: TRBV11-2
CDR3 DNA: TGTGCCAGCAGCTTAGGGTACACAGATACGCAGTATTTT
CDR3 protein: CASSLGYTDTQYF

clone size: few
J gene: TRBJ1-6
D gene: TRBD1
V gene: TRBV5-1
CDR3 DNA: TGCGCCAGCAGCTTGGTTCCAGGGGGCAGATCCTATAATTCACCCCTCCACTTT
CDR3 protein: CASSLVPGGRSYNSPLHF

clone size: -
J gene: TRBJ2-1
D gene: TRBD2
V gene: TRBV19
CDR3 DNA: TGTGCCAGCACAGCGGGAGGGAACTACAATGAGCAGTTCTTC
CDR3 protein: CASTAGGNYNEQFF

clone size: -
J gene: TRBJ2-3
D gene: -
V gene: TRBV2
CDR3 DNA: TGTGCCAGCAGTGATCTGCTTGGCAGTAGCACAGATACGCAGTATTTT
CDR3 protein: CASSDLLGSSTDTQYF

clone size: once
J gene: TRBJ2-7
D gene: TRBD1
V gene: TRBV12-5
CDR3 DNA: TGTGCTAGTGGTATAACCCCCGTGGGACAGTCCTACGAGCAGTACTTC
CDR3 protein: CASGITPVGQSYEQYF

clone size: few
J gene: TRBJ2-1
D gene: -
V gene: TRBV7-2
CDR3 DNA: TGTGCCAGCAGCTTAGGGCGGACGGACAATGAGCAGTTCTTC
CDR3 protein: CASSLGRTDNEQFF

clone size: -
J gene: TRBJ2-7
D gene: -
V gene: TRBV11-2
CDR3 DNA: TGTGCCAGCAGCTGGGGTGGGGAGACGGAGCAGTACTTC
CDR3 protein: CASSWGGETEQYF

clone size: -
J gene: TRBJ1-2
D gene: -
V gene: TRBV7-9
CDR3 DNA: TGTGCCAGCAGCTTAGTCTCGGGGATTGTCCCCTATGGCTACACCTTC
CDR3 protein: CASSLVSGIVPYGYTF

clone size: -
J gene: TRBJ2-3
D gene: -
V gene: TRBV7-2
CDR3 DNA: TGTGCCAGCAGCTTTCGGGGCCCCACAGATACGCAGTATTTT
CDR3 protein: CASSFRGPTDTQYF

clone size: -
J gene: TRBJ1-5
D gene: -
V gene: TRBV11-2
CDR3 DNA: TGTGCCAGCAGCTTAGAGGGCAGGTCGTTCCAGCCCCAGCATTTT
CDR3 protein: CASSLEGRSFQPQHF

clone size: -
J gene: TRBJ1-2
D gene: -
V gene: TRBV15
CDR3 DNA: TGTGCCACCAGCCCCCACAAGGGTGATGGCTACACCTTC
CDR3 protein: CATSPHKGDGYTF

clone size: -
J gene: TRBJ2-7
D gene: -
V gene: TRBV9
CDR3 DNA: TGTGCCAGCAGCCCTAAGCGGGCCACCTACGAGCAGTACTTC
CDR3 protein: CASSPKRATYEQYF

clone size: -
J gene: TRBJ1-6
D gene: TRBD1
V gene: TRBV4-3
CDR3 DNA: TGCGCCAGCAGCCAAGAAGTCGACAGGGATAATTCACCCCTCCACTTT
CDR3 protein: CASSQEVDRDNSPLHF

clone size: -
J gene: TRBJ2-2
D gene: TRBD2
V gene: TRBV6-4
CDR3 DNA: TGTGCCAGCAGTGTCACTAGCGGGAACACCGGGGAGCTGTTTTTT
CDR3 protein: CASSVTSGNTGELFF

clone size: -
J gene: TRBJ2-5
D gene: -
V gene: TRBV7-9
CDR3 DNA: TGTGCCAGCAGCTTAGGGCTAGAGGTAGAGACCCAGTACTTC
CDR3 protein: CASSLGLEVETQYF

clone size: -
J gene: TRBJ1-1
D gene: -
V gene: TRBV10-3
CDR3 DNA: TGTGCCATCAGTGAGTTCAACAGGGTCTTGGACACTGAAGCTTTCTTT
CDR3 protein: CAISEFNRVLDTEAFF

clone size: -
J gene: TRBJ2-2
D gene: TRBD2
V gene: TRBV11-3
CDR3 DNA: TGTGCCAGCAGCTCAGCGGGAGGCACCGGGGAGCTGTTTTTT
CDR3 protein: CASSSAGGTGELFF

clone size: -
J gene: TRBJ2-7
D gene: TRBD1
V gene: TRBV7-9
CDR3 DNA: TGTGCCAGCAGCACTACAGGGGTAACCTACGAGCAGTACTTC
CDR3 protein: CASSTTGVTYEQYF

clone size: -
J gene: TRBJ1-5
D gene: -
V gene: TRBV7-2
CDR3 DNA: TGTGCCAGCAGCATTACGTCGACACTGTATAGCAATCAGCCCCAGCATTTT
CDR3 protein: CASSITSTLYSNQPQHF

clone size: -
J gene: TRBJ2-1
D gene: -
V gene: TRBV27
CDR3 DNA: TGTGCCAGCAGTTTAGAGTGGGACTACAATGAGCAGTTCTTC
CDR3 protein: CASSLEWDYNEQFF

clone size: once
J gene: TRBJ1-5
D gene: TRBD1
V gene: TRBV30
CDR3 DNA: TGTGCCTGGAGTGCGGGACAGGGGGCTAATCAGCCCCAGCATTTT
CDR3 protein: CAWSAGQGANQPQHF

clone size: -
J gene: TRBJ2-7
D gene: TRBD1
V gene: TRBV4-2
CDR3 DNA: TGTGCCAGCAGCCAAGAACTGACAGGGGCTCCCTACGAGCAGTACTTC
CDR3 protein: CASSQELTGAPYEQYF

clone size: once
J gene: TRBJ2-3
D gene: TRBD2
V gene: TRBV11-2
CDR3 DNA: TGTGCCAGCAGCCCCGGACTAGCGGGGGCTGTAGATACGCAGTATTTT
CDR3 protein: CASSPGLAGAVDTQYF

clone size: -
J gene: TRBJ2-1
D gene: TRBD2
V gene: TRBV27
CDR3 DNA: TGTGCCAGCAGCCCTCTCTTTGGGGCTAGCGGGGGAATAGGAGAGCAGTTCTTC
CDR3 protein: CASSPLFGASGGIGEQFF

clone size: -
J gene: TRBJ2-1
D gene: -
V gene: TRBV19
CDR3 DNA: TGTGCCAGTAGTATAGGTAGGGCCCGGTGGGATGAGCAGTTCTTC
CDR3 protein: CASSIGRARWDEQFF

clone size: once
J gene: TRBJ1-4
D gene: TRBD1
V gene: TRBV9
CDR3 DNA: TGTGCCAGCAGCGTAGGACAGGGGGCTGGTGAAAAACTGTTTTTT
CDR3 protein: CASSVGQGAGEKLFF

clone size: -
J gene: TRBJ1-1
D gene: -
V gene: TRBV14
CDR3 DNA: TGTGCCAGCAGCAGGGACGGAAACACTGAAGCTTTCTTT
CDR3 protein: CASSRDGNTEAFF

clone size: -
J gene: TRBJ2-7
D gene: -
V gene: TRBV27
CDR3 DNA: TGTGCCAGCAGTTTTTCTGTGTGGGGCGACCACGAGCAGTACTTC
CDR3 protein: CASSFSVWGDHEQYF

clone size: -
J gene: TRBJ1-2
D gene: -
V gene: TRBV30
CDR3 DNA: TGTGCCTGGAGCCGGATCGGGAGCACGGAAGGCTACACCTTC
CDR3 protein: CAWSRIGSTEGYTF

clone size: -
J gene: TRBJ2-7
D gene: -
V gene: TRBV6-5
CDR3 DNA: TGTGCCAGCAGTTGGGCTCCCCCGGGGGAGCAGTACTTC
CDR3 protein: CASSWAPPGEQYF

clone size: -
J gene: TRBJ1-5
D gene: TRBD1
V gene: TRBV6-5
CDR3 DNA: TGTGCCAGCAGTCCGGACAGGGATATGTCCCAGCATTTT
CDR3 protein: CASSPDRDMSQHF

clone size: -
J gene: TRBJ2-2
D gene: -
V gene: TRBV25-1
CDR3 DNA: TGTGCCACCTTAAGCAGGGGGGCAACCGGGGAGCTGTTTTTT
CDR3 protein: CATLSRGATGELFF

clone size: medium-sized
J gene: TRBJ1-1
D gene: -
V gene: TRBV7-3
CDR3 DNA: TGTGCCAGCAGCTTAACAGGGGACGACACTGAAGCTTTCTTT
CDR3 protein: CASSLTGDDTEAFF

clone size: -
J gene: TRBJ1-1
D gene: -
V gene: TRBV7-9
CDR3 DNA: TGTGCCAGCAGCCTGCAGGGATCGGCCACTGAAGCTTTCTTT
CDR3 protein: CASSLQGSATEAFF